This TCR beta chain was sequenced during a study of CD8+CD57+ T cells in acquired aplastic anemia. Study-wide context: Each DNA sample taken from sorted CD4+ and CD8+ cells came to about 3.2 ug on average. For CD4+ cells, healthy donors had an average of roughly 9.8 million reads. General study results and limits: Patients and controls were not found to differ significantly in CD8+ Simpson's diversity. Roughly 30 sequences, all CD8+ CDR3, were shared between patients and controls.

Using genomic DNA as the template, TCR beta VDJ and CDR3 profiling was carried out. TCRdb reanalysed the reads using MiXCR and keeps one entry per CDR3 protein. The sample has more than 150,000 distinct CDR3 sequences; 40% to 50% are singletons. CDR1 and CDR2 from the germline V gene are SNHLY and FYNNEI. The ends lost 8 bases at V and 0 bases at J; junction bases unmatched: 10. The CDR3 consists of 17 residues. In the case of this clonotype: Its antigen is currently unknown.

This sequence joins TRBV2 and TRBJ2-3, with 11 bases that match TRBD1. Specimen: sorted CD4+, CD8+, or CD8+CD57+ T cells (not recorded which) from PBMCs. The receptor was derived from a human donor in good health. The chain's CDR3 is CASGIPDRGLSTDTQYF. The CDR3 bases are TGTGCCAGCGGGATCCCGGACAGGGGGCTTAGCACAGATACGCAGTATTTT.